The 21 T cell receptor beta chains given below trace back to one sample, sequenced in a study of T cells in Graves' hyperthyroidism and ophthalmopathy. Amplified TCR beta CDR3 regions derived from RNA transcripts. The TCR CDR3 was amplified in a first-round RT-PCR using the HTBI primer set. MiXCR was run by TCRdb on the multiplex PCR reads, yielding one entry per CDR3 protein. The sample records 200,000 or so distinct CDR3 sequences, 17% being singletons. Input material: blood. These receptors were collected from a woman between 45 and 65 years old with Graves' hyperthyroidism.

This clonotype was seen many times. The chain carries TRBV24-1 and TRBJ2-3, with 8 bases that match TRBD1. The CDR3 contains 15 residues. The V gene's germline CDR1 is KGHDR and CDR2 SFDVKD. With V trimmed by 4 bases and J by 1 base, 3 bases remained unmatched. The CDR3 sequence is CATSDPTGGTDTQYF. The CDR3 DNA reads TGTGCCACCAGTGACCCGACAGGGGGCACAGATACGCAGTATTTT.

Note on this clonotype: This may arise from a read error, as a much more abundant clone is one base away. V usage is TRBV6-2 or TRBV6-3 and J usage is TRBJ2-1, with D perhaps given as TRBD1 or TRBD2 (6 bases each). This CDR3 has 17 amino acids. Germline values: CDR1 MNHEY, CDR2 SVGEGT. In DNA form, the CDR3 reads TGTGCCAGCAACGGGGGCGGGGCAAAAGACTCCTACAATGGGCAGTTCTTC. Its translation: CASNGGGAKDSYNGQFF.

This clonotype was seen repeatedly, ten times or more. The chain employs TRBV19 and TRBJ2-1; the match to TRBD2 covers 8 bases. The CDR3 has 16 residues. V lost 7 bases and J lost 6; bases outside the gene matches: 14. Germline CDR1 reads LNHDA; CDR2 reads SQIVND (reference sequence). CDR3 residues: CASTTYDGRVSNEQFF. The CDR3, as DNA: TGTGCCAGTACTACCTATGACGGGAGGGTCAGCAATGAGCAGTTCTTC. The full variable domain, rest sourced from reference TRBV19 and TRBJ2-1, is DGGITQSPKYLFRKEGQNVTLSCEQNLNHDAMYWYRQDPGQGLRLIYYSQIVNDFQKGDIAEGYSVSREKKESFPLTVTSAQKNPTAFYLCASTTYDGRVSNEQFFGPGTRLTVL.

This clonotype was counted only a few times. The V call is TRBV29-1, the J call TRBJ2-5, with 9 bases fitting TRBD2. The length of the CDR3 is 12 residues. The V gene end was trimmed by 6 bases and the J gene end by 4 bases; junction bases not matched to a gene: 3. From germline, CDR1 is SQVTM and CDR2 ANQGSEA. CDR3 nucleotides: TGCAGCGTGGGGCGGGGGGGAGAGACCCAGTACTTC. Amino acids: CSVGRGGETQYF.

This clonotype was seen only a few times. The V call is TRBV20-1, the J call TRBJ1-5; D may be TRBD1 (5 bases). Trimming pared 3 bases from V and 7 bases from J, leaving 16 bases between. Per germline, CDR1 DFQATT and CDR2 SNEGSKA (reference sequence). CDR3 size: 14 residues. The CDR3 protein is CSASRGGAHQPQHF. CDR3 nucleotides: TGCAGTGCTAGCCGCGGCGGGGCGCACCAGCCCCAGCATTTT.

This clonotype was seen many times. CDR3 residues: CAWWANQETQYF. The CDR3 DNA reads as TGTGCCTGGTGGGCCAATCAAGAGACCCAGTACTTC. J is TRBJ2-5 and V is TRBV30; D is unclear. Per the germline V gene, CDR1 is GTSNPN and CDR2 is SVGIG (reference sequence). The V and J ends lost 5 bases and 2 bases respectively, with 9 bases between them. The CDR3 is 12 amino acids.

This clonotype has at least ten counts. The chain carries TRBV10-3 and TRBJ1-5; D unresolved. The CDR3 consists of 14 residues. From germline, CDR1 is ENHRY and CDR2 SYGVKD. V lost 10 bases and J lost 0, with 13 bases in between. The CDR3: CATQAVNSNQPQHF. The CDR3 DNA is TGTGCCACGCAGGCAGTTAATAGCAATCAGCCCCAGCATTTT.

This clonotype was detected ten times or more. J is TRBJ1-1 and V is TRBV11-2, with D uncertain. The CDR3 consists of 13 residues. V lost 0 bases and J lost 0, with 2 bases in between. From germline, CDR1 is SGHAT and CDR2 FQNNGV. The CDR3 nucleotides read TGTGCCAGCAGCTTAGAAGTGAACACTGAAGCTTTCTTT. The encoded protein is CASSLEVNTEAFF. Full variable domain (outside the CDR3, taken from reference TRBV11-2 and TRBJ1-1): EAGVAQSPRYKIIEKRQSVAFWCNPISGHATLYWYQQILGQGPKLLIQFQNNGVVDDSQLPKDRFSAERLKGVDSTLKIQPAKLEDSAVYLCASSLEVNTEAFFGQGTRLTVV.

The rearrangement uses TRBV11-2 and TRBJ2-7; 7 nucleotides agree with TRBD1. V trimming: 4 bases; J trimming: 3 bases; junction bases outside the gene matches: 12. Looked up from germline, CDR1 is SGHAT and CDR2 is FQNNGV. The CDR3 is 16 amino acids. The CDR3 DNA reads TGTGCCAGCAGCTCGGTTCGTGGGACAGAAAACTACGAGCAGTACTTC. Its protein is CASSSVRGTENYEQYF.

This chain uses TRBV6-1 with TRBJ2-3; D not certain. The CDR3 is made up of 15 amino acids. Germline V gene lookup returns CDR1 MNHNS and CDR2 SASEGT. With 5 bases removed from V and 2 bases from J, the gap between germline ends came to 14 bases. CDR3 nucleotide sequence: TGTGCCAGCAGTTATCCAGGACGGAACACAGATACGCAGTATTTT. It yields the protein CASSYPGRNTDTQYF.

This clonotype came up many times. V gene TRBV18 combines with J gene TRBJ1-2; 8 bases match TRBD1. CDR3 length: 14 amino acids. CDR1 KGHSH and CDR2 LQKENI come from the germline V gene. V trimming: 2 bases; J trimming: 6 bases; junction bases outside the gene matches: 5. The CDR3 reads CASSPETGDDGYTF. The CDR3 DNA reads TGTGCCAGCTCACCAGAGACAGGGGATGATGGCTACACCTTC.

This clonotype occurred many times. The genes are TRBV5-6 and TRBJ2-1; 12 bases align to TRBD2. Germline loops: CDR1 SGHDT, CDR2 YYEEEE. The CDR3 sequence is 16 residues long. V lost 0 bases, J lost 4 bases, and 2 bases stayed unmatched. The CDR3 region has the DNA TGTGCCAGCAGCTTGGAGACTAGCGGGAGTTACAATGAGCAGTTCTTC. This sequence encodes CASSLETSGSYNEQFF.

Ten or more counts support this clonotype. The V and J genes are TRBV10-1 and TRBJ2-3; D is undetermined. Trimming shortened V by 2 bases and J by 2 bases, and 11 bases separated the two germline ends. Germline CDR1 WNHNN, CDR2 SYGVQD (reference sequence). The CDR3 consists of 15 residues. The DNA for the CDR3 is TGCGCCAGCAGTGAGGGTCCGAACCCCACAGATACGCAGTATTTT. Its translation is CASSEGPNPTDTQYF.

In nucleotides, the CDR3 is TGTGCCAGCAGCATTTCTAGCGGGAGCTACGAGCAGTACTTC. It specifies CASSISSGSYEQYF. The V call is TRBV12-3 or TRBV12-4, the J call TRBJ2-7, with TRBD2 matching 10 bases. The CDR3 spans 14 residues. Trimming removed 6 bases from V and 3 bases from J; junction bases left unmatched: 5.

This clonotype was observed many times. This chain uses TRBV10-3 with TRBJ1-1; D may be TRBD1 (6 bases). Germline CDR1 ENHRY, CDR2 SYGVKD. The CDR3 consists of 14 residues. V shed 3 bases and J shed 5 bases, with 13 bases lying between them. The CDR3 loop is CAISDRQAGTEAFF. The CDR3 DNA reads TGTGCCATCAGTGACCGACAGGCCGGGACTGAAGCTTTCTTT.

In its sample, this clonotype was seen many times. The chain uses TRBV5-6 and TRBJ2-1; 12 positions match TRBD2. The CDR3 contains 16 residues. V shed 4 bases and J 12 bases; nucleotides not matched to a gene: 14. Germline V gene sequence: CDR1 SGHDT, CDR2 YYEEEE. The CDR3, as DNA: TGTGCCAGCAGCGTAAGCCGGCGCCTAGCGGGAGGGCCGCAGTTCTTC. Amino acids: CASSVSRRLAGGPQFF.

The chain uses TRBV29-1 and TRBJ2-7, with TRBD1 matching over 10 bases. The germline CDR1 and CDR2 sequences are SQVTM and ANQGSEA. The CDR3 spans 12 residues. Losses at the gene ends were 5 bases for V and 7 bases for J; bases not matched to a gene: 5. The CDR3 reads CSVSGQGVEQYF. Here the CDR3 DNA reads TGCAGCGTTTCAGGACAGGGGGTGGAGCAGTACTTC.

This clonotype was recorded at least ten times. The V call is TRBV20-1, the J call TRBJ2-1; D gene uncertain. The CDR3 has 12 amino acids. V gave up 7 bases and J gave up 8 bases, with 15 bases separating them. Germline V gene data show CDR1 as DFQATT and CDR2 as SNEGSKA (reference sequence). Here the CDR3 reads CSVPGRDDEQFF. The CDR3 nucleotides are TGCAGTGTCCCGGGCCGTGACGATGAGCAGTTCTTC.

Ten or more counts support this clonotype. The V and J genes are TRBV7-2 and TRBJ1-1; D gene ambiguous. There are 11 residues in the CDR3. Per germline, CDR1 SGHTA and CDR2 FQGNSA. V lost 7 bases and J lost 7, with 10 bases in between. The CDR3 nucleotides read TGTGCCAGCATGATAGGCCTTGAAGCTTTCTTT. Protein sequence: CASMIGLEAFF.

This clonotype occurred many times. The chain combines TRBV24-1 with TRBJ1-2; TRBD1 matches 8 bases. The V gene's germline CDR1 is KGHDR and CDR2 SFDVKD. Trimming took 3 bases from V and 8 from J; bases not matched to a gene: 13. This CDR3 spans 16 amino acids. CDR3: CATSDRFNRGLEGYTF. The CDR3 nucleotides read TGTGCCACCAGTGATCGGTTCAACAGGGGGTTAGAAGGCTACACCTTC.

This clonotype was counted at least ten times. The rearrangement links TRBV11-2 to TRBJ2-7, with D possibly matching TRBD1 (5 bases). The germline V gene encodes CDR1 SGHAT and CDR2 FQNNGV. The length of the CDR3 is 12 residues. Trimming left V 8 bases short and J 8 bases short, with 16 bases between. This CDR3 reads CASSLGWGKQYF. The DNA for the CDR3 is TGTGCCAGCTCTTTGGGTTGGGGCAAGCAGTACTTC.